The present T cell receptor beta chain was sequenced within a study of technical replicates of blood from several donors. The V end lost 0 bases, the J end lost 7 bases, and 5 bases lay between the germline ends. This CDR3 region has 13 residues. CDR1 is SGHRS, CDR2 YFSETQ, per germline. This clone was seen once. Profiled with immunoSEQ multiplex PCR; TCRdb holds only in-frame clones, not every one. The sample yields about 83,000 clones, about 91% seen once. The TCR originated in a human donor in good health. This chain joins TRBV5-1 and TRBJ1-6; D is unresolved. The sequenced sample was T cells isolated from PBMCs. The CDR3 sequence is CASSLDSNSPLHF. In DNA, the CDR3 is TGCGCCAGCAGCTTGGACAGCAATTCACCCCTCCACTTT.